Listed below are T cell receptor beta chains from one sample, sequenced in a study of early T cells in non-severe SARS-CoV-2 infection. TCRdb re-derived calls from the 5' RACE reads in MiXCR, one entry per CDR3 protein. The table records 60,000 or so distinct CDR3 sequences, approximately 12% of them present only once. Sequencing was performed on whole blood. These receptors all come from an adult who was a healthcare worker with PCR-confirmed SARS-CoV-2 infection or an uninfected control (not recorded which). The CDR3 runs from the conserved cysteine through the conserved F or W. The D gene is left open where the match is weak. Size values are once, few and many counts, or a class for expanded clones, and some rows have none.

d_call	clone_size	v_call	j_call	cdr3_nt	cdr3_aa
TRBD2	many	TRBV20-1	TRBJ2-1	TGCAGTGCGCCGAAACTAGCGGGGCCCGGGTATGAGCAGTTCTTC	CSAPKLAGPGYEQFF
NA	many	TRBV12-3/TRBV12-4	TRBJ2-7	TGTGCCAGCAGTTTCTGGGGTTTCGACGAGCAGTACTTC	CASSFWGFDEQYF
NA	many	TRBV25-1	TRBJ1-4	TGTGCCAGCAGAGGAGCAAATGAAAAACTGTTTTTT	CASRGANEKLFF
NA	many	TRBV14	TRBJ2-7	TGTGCCAGCAGCCTTTTTGGGGGGCCCTACGAGCAGTACTTC	CASSLFGGPYEQYF
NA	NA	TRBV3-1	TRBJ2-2	TGTGCCAGCAGCCAAGGGGGCCAGGGGGGAAACACCGGGGAGCTGTTTTTT	CASSQGGQGGNTGELFF
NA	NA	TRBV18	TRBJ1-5	TGTGCCAGCTCACCAGATAGCAATCAGCCCCAGCATTTT	CASSPDSNQPQHF
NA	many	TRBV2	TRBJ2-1	TGTGCCAGCAGTACTGGGTCCTACAATGAGCAGTTCTTC	CASSTGSYNEQFF
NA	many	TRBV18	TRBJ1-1	TGTGCCAGCTCCCCCCGTCTGGGGGCGGACACTGAAGCTTTCTTT	CASSPRLGADTEAFF
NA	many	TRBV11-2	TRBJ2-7	TGTGCCAGCAGCTTACCGGCAGGGTTCACCTACGAGCAGTACTTC	CASSLPAGFTYEQYF
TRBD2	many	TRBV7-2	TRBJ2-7	TGTGCCAGCAGCGGGAGGGTCGGGGAGCAGTACTTC	CASSGRVGEQYF
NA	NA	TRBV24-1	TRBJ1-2	TGTGCCACCAGTGATCCCGGGGGCCAGGACCCCTATGGCTACACCTTC	CATSDPGGQDPYGYTF
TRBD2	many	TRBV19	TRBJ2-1	TGTGCCAGTAGTATAAGAGGGGTAGCGGGAGACAATGAGCAGTTCTTC	CASSIRGVAGDNEQFF
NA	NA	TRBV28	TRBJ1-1	TGTGCCAGCAGTTTATCTTTATCAGGGGCCACTGAAGCTTTCTTT	CASSLSLSGATEAFF
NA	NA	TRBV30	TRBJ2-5	TGTGCCTGGGGATCTAGGGGCCGAGAGACCCAGTACTTC	CAWGSRGRETQYF
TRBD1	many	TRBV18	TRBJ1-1	TGTGCCAGCTCACCCGACAGGGTAGGGGGGAACACTGAAGCTTTCTTT	CASSPDRVGGNTEAFF
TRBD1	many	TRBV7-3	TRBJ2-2	TGTGCCAGCAGCTCCGCCCGACAGGGGGCGATCACCGGGGAGCTGTTTTTT	CASSSARQGAITGELFF
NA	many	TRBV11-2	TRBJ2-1	TGTGCCAGCAGCTTCCGGGGGTTACGGGACAATGAGCAGTTCTTC	CASSFRGLRDNEQFF
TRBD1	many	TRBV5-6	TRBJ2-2	TGTGCCAGCAGCAGGACAGGGGGCGTAAACACCGGGGAGCTGTTTTTT	CASSRTGGVNTGELFF
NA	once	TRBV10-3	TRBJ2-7	TGTGCCATCAGTGTGGCTGAAAGAGGAACCTCCTACGAGCAGTACTTC	CAISVAERGTSYEQYF
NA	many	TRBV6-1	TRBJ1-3	TGTGCCAGCAGTGAAGCGGGGTACAATGTGGGAGGGAGGAACACCATATATTTT	CASSEAGYNVGGRNTIYF
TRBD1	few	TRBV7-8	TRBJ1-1	TGTGCCAGCAGCTTAGCGGACAGGGACGAAGCTTTCTTT	CASSLADRDEAFF
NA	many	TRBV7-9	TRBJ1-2	TGTGCCAGCAGTTTATCGGGCTCCCCGAGGGGCTACACCTTC	CASSLSGSPRGYTF
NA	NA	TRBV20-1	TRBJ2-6	TGCAGTGCTAGGGGATATGCCAACGTCCTGACTTTC	CSARGYANVLTF
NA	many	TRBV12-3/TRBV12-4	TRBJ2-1	TGTGCCAGCAGTTTACAGGTCTACCCCAATGAGCAGTTCTTC	CASSLQVYPNEQFF
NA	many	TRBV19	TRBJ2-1	TGTGCCAGTAGTATGTCCGTATCCTCCTACAATGAGCAGTTCTTC	CASSMSVSSYNEQFF
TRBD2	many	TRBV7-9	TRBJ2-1	TGTGCCAGCAGTTCAGGCGGGGGAGCTGAGCAGTTCTTC	CASSSGGGAEQFF
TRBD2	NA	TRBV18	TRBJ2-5	TGTGCCAGCTCACCTCTGGGACTAGAAGAGACCCAGTACTTC	CASSPLGLEETQYF
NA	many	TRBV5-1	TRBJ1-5	TGCGCCAGCAGCCAGGACGTCGGCCAGCCCCAGCATTTT	CASSQDVGQPQHF
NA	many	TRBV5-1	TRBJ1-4	TGCGCCAGCAGCTTCGGCGAAACTAATGAAAAACTGTTTTTT	CASSFGETNEKLFF
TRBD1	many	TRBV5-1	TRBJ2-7	TGCGCCAGCAGCTTGGTGGGACAGCTCTACGAGCAGTACTTC	CASSLVGQLYEQYF
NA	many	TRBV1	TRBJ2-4	TGCACCAGCAGCAGCCTACTAGCGGGAGGGCCGGGAGCCAAAAACATTCAGTACTTC	CTSSSLLAGGPGAKNIQYF
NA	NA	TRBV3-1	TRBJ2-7	TGTGCCAGCAGCCAAGAAAGGGGGTCCTACGAGCAGTACTTC	CASSQERGSYEQYF
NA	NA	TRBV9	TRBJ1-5	TGTGCCAGCAGCGTAACCTCTGACTCCGATCAGCCCCAGCATTTT	CASSVTSDSDQPQHF
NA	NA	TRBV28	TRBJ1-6	TGTGCCAGCAGAGACAGCGCTCATTCACCCCTCCACTTT	CASRDSAHSPLHF
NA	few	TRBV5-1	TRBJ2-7	TGCGCCAGCGCCCCGGACAGTTCCTACGAGCAGTACTTC	CASAPDSSYEQYF
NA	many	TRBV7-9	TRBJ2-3	TGTGCCAGCAGCTTTCCGGTTGCAGATACGCAGTATTTT	CASSFPVADTQYF
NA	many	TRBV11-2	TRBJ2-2	TGTGCCAGCAGCTTACATGAAGAGCTGTTTTTT	CASSLHEELFF
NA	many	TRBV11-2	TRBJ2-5	TGTGCCAGCAGCTTAGATACGGCAGTTGGTGAGACCCAGTACTTC	CASSLDTAVGETQYF